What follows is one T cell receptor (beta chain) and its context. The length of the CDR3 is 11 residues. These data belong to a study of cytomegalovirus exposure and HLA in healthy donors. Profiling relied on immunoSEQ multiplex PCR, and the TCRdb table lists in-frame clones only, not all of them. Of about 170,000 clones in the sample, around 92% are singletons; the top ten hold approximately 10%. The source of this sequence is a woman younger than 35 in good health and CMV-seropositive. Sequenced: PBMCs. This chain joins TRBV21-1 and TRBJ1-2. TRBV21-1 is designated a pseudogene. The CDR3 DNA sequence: TGTGCCAGCAGCAAACCTTATGGCTACACCTTC. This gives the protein CASSKPYGYTF.